This T cell receptor beta chain was captured by sequencing in a study of T cell responses to AZD1222 COVID-19 vaccine. The V gene's germline CDR1 is MDHEN and CDR2 SYDVKM. V was pared by 5 bases and J by 3 bases, with 2 bases between. This CDR3 spans 11 amino acids. Sequencing used immunoSEQ multiplex PCR; TCRdb keeps in-frame clones, though not all of them. The table includes fewer than 110,000 clones, about nine tenths detected once. The clonotype was recovered from an adult in good health. The gene calls are TRBV28 and TRBJ1-5; D remains ambiguous. The starting material was peripheral blood, obtained on day 0 of AZD1222 vaccination. This chain's CDR3 is CASSVNQPQHF. CDR3 DNA: TGTGCCAGCAGTGTCAATCAGCCCCAGCATTTT. Looking up the rest from reference TRBV28 and TRBJ1-5 gives the full variable domain: DVKVTQSSRYLVKRTGEKVFLECVQDMDHENMFWYRQDPGLGLRLIYFSYDVKMKEKGDIPEGYSVSREKKERFSLILESASTNQTSMYLCASSVNQPQHFGDGTRLSIL.